This T cell receptor beta chain was found in a study of blood T cell repertoires in COVID-19. Germline V gives CDR1 MNHEY, CDR2 SVGAGI. CDR3 size: 13 residues. J lost 4 bases, V lost 6 bases, and 4 bases had no gene match. TCRdb keeps only in-frame clones here, not all; method: immunoSEQ multiplex PCR. The sample holds 250,000 to 350,000 clones, approximately 89% seen once. Sequencing was done on a sample of peripheral blood. The receptor comes from a woman aged 45 to 65 who had recovered from COVID-19. The chain joins TRBV6-5 to TRBJ2-7, with 9 positions matching TRBD1. CDR3 coding DNA: TGTGCCAGCAGCGGGACAGGGAGTTACGAGCAGTACTTC. Translation gives CASSGTGSYEQYF.